One sample yielded the 4 T cell receptor beta chains listed below, sequenced in a study of blood T cell repertoires in COVID-19. Repertoires were generated with immunoSEQ multiplex PCR, while TCRdb's copy carries only in-frame clones and drops some. The sample includes about 120,000 clones, 70% to 90% of them seen just once. The specimen sequenced was peripheral blood. The receptors originated from a man aged 55 to 70 with acute or convalescent COVID-19.

The chain joins TRBV28 to TRBJ2-7, with TRBD1 matching 7 bases. The CDR3 spans 17 residues. V shed 2 bases and J 0 bases; nucleotides not matched to a gene: 10. Per germline, CDR1 MDHEN and CDR2 SYDVKM. The CDR3 loop is CASSLRGGGQLSYEQYF. CDR3 nucleotides: TGTGCCAGCAGTTTAAGGGGTGGGGGACAGCTCTCCTACGAGCAGTACTTC.

V gene TRBV9 combines with J gene TRBJ1-4; 7 bases align to TRBD1. Unmatched junction bases numbered 2, after V lost 3 bases and J lost 0 bases. The germline CDR1 and CDR2 sequences are SGDLS and YYNGEE. The CDR3 is 15 amino acids. The chain's CDR3 is CASSAGTATNEKLFF. The CDR3 bases are TGTGCCAGCAGCGCCGGGACAGCAACTAATGAAAAACTGTTTTTT.

The J gene is TRBJ2-2, the V gene TRBV3-1 (or the pseudogene TRBV3-2), with TRBD2 matching 7 bases. V lost 3 bases and J lost 6; bases outside the gene matches: 10. In germline, CDR1 is LGHDT, CDR2 YNNKEL (reference sequence). The CDR3 totals 16 residues. The CDR3 is CASSHWEGSSAGELFF. In DNA form, the CDR3 reads TGTGCCAGCAGCCACTGGGAGGGCAGCTCGGCCGGGGAGCTGTTTTTT.

V gene TRBV27 combines with J gene TRBJ2-3; 8 bases align to TRBD2. This CDR3 has 14 amino acids. CDR1 is MNHEY and CDR2 is SMNVEV in the germline V gene (reference sequence). With V trimmed by 3 bases and J by 1 base, 0 bases remained unmatched. This chain's CDR3 is CASSLGLGTDTQYF. CDR3 nucleotides: TGTGCCAGCAGTTTGGGACTAGGCACAGATACGCAGTATTTT.